This T cell receptor (beta chain) was captured by sequencing in a study of neurological immune-mediated disorders. The CDR3 covers 15 residues. CDR1 is LGHDT, CDR2 YNNKEL, per germline (reference sequence). The V and J ends lost 1 base and 7 bases respectively, with 16 bases between them. Unsorted libraries used 2 million PBMCs kept at -80 degrees C. TCRdb analysed the 5' RACE reads with MiXCR anew, one entry per CDR3 protein. The sample has tens of thousands of distinct CDR3 sequences, roughly 7.3% seen once. This clonotype was seen at least ten times. Sample: PBMCs. The J gene is TRBJ1-1, the V gene TRBV3-1; no definite D call. The TCR comes from a woman between 35 and 50 years old in good health. CDR3 sequence (DNA): TGTGCCAGCAGCCAAGGGGCGGCAGGCCTATTTGAAGCTTTCTTT. Translated: CASSQGAAGLFEAFF.